These 3 T cell receptor beta chains came from one sample sequenced in a study of regulatory T cells in long-lasting Graves disease. The time point: newly diagnosed GD, antithyroid drugs for less than 3 months. PBMC-derived RNA was used for the TCR library. Construction of TCR beta libraries relied on iRepertoire HTBI primers and on Arm-PCR targeting CDR3 regions. TCRdb re-analysed the multiplex PCR reads in MiXCR, keeping a single row per CDR3 protein. Found here are roughly 560,000 distinct CDR3 sequences, around 12% of them singletons; the top ten hold roughly 9.3%. The same sample was also used in a study of T cells in Graves' hyperthyroidism and ophthalmopathy.

Sequenced here: peripheral blood mononuclear cells (PBMCs), sampled at new diagnosis, from a patient treated with antithyroid drugs. These receptors originate from a woman aged 30 to 39 with Graves disease.

In this sample, this clonotype turned up many times. This rearrangement joins TRBV7-9 to TRBJ2-4; 11 bases match TRBD2. CDR1 and CDR2 (germline): SEHNR, FQNEAQ (reference sequence). V trimming: 6 bases; J trimming: 6 bases; junction bases outside the gene matches: 10. The CDR3 spans 16 residues. The CDR3 DNA is TGTGCCAGCAGTCAATGGACCGGGACTAGCGGAAACATTCAGTACTTC. Protein: CASSQWTGTSGNIQYF.

This clonotype was detected many times. The CDR3 nucleotides are TGCAGTGCTAGGTCTAGCGGGAGGTTAAATGAGCAGTTCTTC. This sequence encodes CSARSSGRLNEQFF. The chain combines TRBV20-1 with TRBJ2-1, with TRBD2 matching 11 bases. This CDR3 contains 14 residues. V trimming: 3 bases; J trimming: 7 bases; junction bases outside the gene matches: 5. From germline, CDR1 is DFQATT and CDR2 SNEGSKA (reference sequence).

The gene calls are TRBV20-1 and TRBJ1-1; D remains ambiguous. Trimming shortened V by 0 bases and J by 0 bases, and 11 bases separated the two germline ends. The CDR3 extends over 15 amino acids. Germline V gene data show CDR1 as DFQATT and CDR2 as SNEGSKA (reference sequence). CDR3 region: CSAREVRGLNTEAFF. The CDR3 DNA is TGCAGTGCTAGAGAGGTTCGGGGTCTGAACACTGAAGCTTTCTTT.